The next 15 T cell receptor beta chains were all read from a single sample in a study of T-cell memory formation after mild COVID-19 (dated by TCRdb to the early 2020s). The receptor library was made with 5' RACE. Data came from an Illumina NovaSeq 6000. Starting from the raw public reads, TCRdb applied fastp trimming at Q25, assembled clones with MiXCR and retained in-frame beta chains. All rows with the same CDR3 protein become a single entry with the most common DNA and genes. The sample yields 100,000 to 150,000 distinct CDR3 sequences; about a sixth were counted once. The ten biggest clones cover approximately 5.5% of the sample. The specimen was PBMCs or a T cell subset sorted from them (not recorded which). The receptors originated from a man between 18 and 29 years old who had mild COVID-19 (a few samples of this study predate the infection). The sample titles of this study are shuffled in the database, so cell type and time point are left out; the donor was told from shared clones.

The gene calls are TRBV5-4 and TRBJ1-1; 7 nucleotides match TRBD1. V trimming: 1 base; J trimming: 6 bases; junction bases outside the gene matches: 15. The CDR3 loop spans 17 amino acids. Germline values: CDR1 SGHNT, CDR2 YYREEE (reference sequence). CDR3 sequence: CASSLFRGGKIPSEAFF. The CDR3 coding sequence is TGTGCCAGCAGCTTGTTCAGGGGGGGTAAAATTCCTTCTGAAGCTTTCTTT.

This chain links TRBV6-2 or TRBV6-3 with TRBJ2-1; possible D gene TRBD1, 6 bases. This CDR3 has 12 amino acids. V dropped 8 bases and J dropped 6 bases, with 11 bases sitting between them. Germline CDR1 MNHEY, CDR2 SVGEGT. This CDR3 reads CASFEGVNEQFF. CDR3 nucleotide sequence: TGTGCCAGCTTTGAGGGGGTCAATGAGCAGTTCTTC.

This clonotype was seen a few times. The gene calls are TRBV19 and TRBJ2-7, with TRBD2 matching 10 bases. CDR3 length: 14 amino acids. The V and J ends lost 6 bases and 4 bases, in that order; junction bases with no gene match: 6. Germline-derived CDR1 and CDR2 are LNHDA and SQIVND (reference sequence). CDR3 residues: CASRAGTSDYEQYF. In DNA form, the CDR3 reads TGTGCCAGTAGAGCTGGGACTAGCGATTACGAGCAGTACTTC.

This clonotype has more than one count but fewer than ten. V gene TRBV6-5 combines with J gene TRBJ1-2; perhaps TRBD1 as D (6 bases). CDR3 length: 13 residues. V was trimmed by 7 bases and J by 5 bases, leaving 14 bases between them. Germline assignment: CDR1 MNHEY and CDR2 SVGAGI. CDR3 residues: CASTQGTEYGYTF. Written as DNA, the CDR3 is TGTGCCAGCACTCAGGGGACGGAATATGGCTACACCTTC.

The rearrangement joins TRBV12-3 or TRBV12-4 to TRBJ1-6, with 9 bases aligning to TRBD1. The V and J ends lost 0 bases and 9 bases, in that order; junction bases with no gene match: 6. The CDR3 extends over 16 amino acids. CDR3 protein: CASSLATGGAISPLHF. CDR3 sequence (DNA): TGTGCCAGCAGTTTAGCAACAGGGGGCGCGATTTCACCCCTCCACTTT.

J is TRBJ2-3 and V is TRBV6-6; 9 bases are shared with TRBD2. V gave up 6 bases and J gave up 1 base; unmatched junction bases: 5. Germline loops: CDR1 MNHNY, CDR2 SVGAGI (reference sequence). The length of the CDR3 is 15 residues. Written as DNA, the CDR3 is TGTGCCAGCAGAGTTAGCGGGGGAGGCACAGATACGCAGTATTTT. Translating it yields CASRVSGGGTDTQYF.

This chain links TRBV7-2 with TRBJ1-4; 7 bases fit TRBD1. Germline loops: CDR1 SGHTA, CDR2 FQGNSA. Trimming removed 6 bases from V and 8 bases from J; junction bases left unmatched: 9. The CDR3 contains 14 residues. Here the CDR3 reads CASSYRGLDEKLFF. As DNA, the CDR3 is TGTGCCAGCAGTTACAGGGGTTTGGACGAAAAACTGTTTTTT.

This clonotype has only a few counts. This sequence joins TRBV20-1 and TRBJ2-2; 7 positions match TRBD1. There are 15 residues in the CDR3. Germline trimming cut 6 bases from V and 6 bases from J; bases unmatched to any gene: 13. Germline CDR1 is DFQATT and CDR2 is SNEGSKA (reference sequence). The DNA for the CDR3 is TGCAGTGCACTTCGACAGGGTGTTTTCGCCGGGGAGCTGTTTTTT. Protein sequence: CSALRQGVFAGELFF.

This clonotype turned up a few times. The chain links TRBV19 to TRBJ2-2; D not certain. The germline CDR1 and CDR2 sequences are LNHDA and SQIVND (reference sequence). This CDR3 is 14 amino acids long. V lost 0 bases, J lost 5 bases, and 7 bases lay in between. Written as DNA, the CDR3 is TGTGCCAGTAGTATAGACCACGGGACCGGGGAGCTGTTTTTT. It encodes CASSIDHGTGELFF.

There are a few counts of this clonotype. The rearrangement links TRBV5-1 to TRBJ2-5; possible D gene TRBD1, 5 bases. The CDR3 contains 14 residues. Per the germline V gene, CDR1 is SGHRS and CDR2 is YFSETQ. Trimming removed 2 bases at V and 7 bases at J, with 15 bases between. In DNA form, the CDR3 reads TGCGCCAGCAGCTTCGTGGAAGGCCAGGGGACCCAGTACTTC. This gives the protein CASSFVEGQGTQYF.

This clonotype was seen a few times. The V and J genes are TRBV20-1 and TRBJ2-1, with 12 bases matching TRBD2. CDR3 length equals 17 residues. Germline trimming cut 3 bases from V and 10 bases from J; bases unmatched to any gene: 16. CDR1 and CDR2 (germline): DFQATT, SNEGSKA (reference sequence). In DNA, the CDR3 is TGCAGTGCTAGTGAACTAGCGGGGGGCCGGGGGGCAAAGGAGCAGTTCTTC. This codes for CSASELAGGRGAKEQFF.

V usage is TRBV29-1 and J usage is TRBJ2-2; D is uncertain. Trimming cost V 2 bases and J 1 base, with 14 bases left between them. This CDR3 spans 16 amino acids. The germline CDR1 and CDR2 sequences are SQVTM and ANQGSEA. The CDR3 sequence: CSVERFTPGNTGELFF. The CDR3 DNA reads as TGCAGCGTTGAAAGGTTCACCCCCGGGAACACCGGGGAGCTGTTTTTT.

This chain links TRBV7-2 with TRBJ2-5, with no clear D. CDR3 length: 14 amino acids. Germline V gene sequence: CDR1 SGHTA, CDR2 FQGNSA. V was trimmed by 7 bases and J by 1 base, leaving 13 bases between them. The CDR3: CASTVSRLQETQYF. The CDR3, as DNA: TGTGCCAGCACCGTTAGCAGGCTCCAAGAGACCCAGTACTTC.

CDR3 bases: TGCGCCAGCAGCCTTGGGACAGGCGTATTTTACGAGCAGTACTTC. It specifies CASSLGTGVFYEQYF. This chain joins TRBV4-1 and TRBJ2-7, with 8 positions matching TRBD1. There are 15 residues in the CDR3. Germline assignment: CDR1 MGHRA and CDR2 YSYEKL. The junction had 9 bases not matched to a gene; V was cut back by 4 bases and J by 4 bases.

This clonotype was counted at least ten times. The rearrangement links TRBV3-1 to TRBJ2-3; D is undetermined. Germline lookup yields CDR1 LGHDT and CDR2 YNNKEL (reference sequence). This CDR3 is built from 12 residues. The ends were cut back, 4 bases at V and 2 bases at J, with 4 bases in the middle. The CDR3 loop is CASSPNTDTQYF. The CDR3, as DNA: TGTGCCAGCAGCCCAAACACAGATACGCAGTATTTT.